The clone carrying this T cell receptor beta chain was seen many times. Patients aged 18 to 65 had newly diagnosed hyperthyroidism lasting under 2 months. This entry is derived from a study of T cells in Graves' hyperthyroidism and ophthalmopathy. This CDR3 region has 15 residues. Looked up from germline, CDR1 is DFQATT and CDR2 is SNEGSKA (reference sequence). V was pared by 0 bases and J by 4 bases, with 15 bases between. There were TCR beta CDR3 regions amplified from RNA transcripts. Initially, a first-round RT-PCR of the TCR CDR3 employed the HTBI primer set. In TCRdb, the multiplex PCR reads were re-called with MiXCR into one record per CDR3 protein. Counted here are 730,000 or so distinct CDR3 sequences, around 19% occurring once; the ten biggest clones make up over 15%.

Sequences were obtained from blood. This chain joins TRBV20-1 and TRBJ2-5; tentatively, D is TRBD1 or TRBD2 (6 bases each). The sequence derives from a woman aged 50 to 60 with Graves' hyperthyroidism that later progressed to Graves' ophthalmopathy. CDR3 nucleotide sequence: TGCAGTGCTAGAGAGGTGGGGAAGGGGGGAGAGACCCAGTACTTC. It translates to CSAREVGKGGETQYF.